This T cell receptor (beta chain) comes out of a study of T-cell reconstitution after alpha-beta-depleted transplantation in children. CDR1 and CDR2 (germline): SQVTM, ANQGSEA. This CDR3 is built from 15 residues. With 5 bases clipped from V and 7 bases from J, the junction kept 11 bases outside the gene matches. Unique molecular identifiers were incorporated when the TCRbeta library was constructed. In TCRdb, the PCR reads were re-called with MiXCR into one record per CDR3 protein. The data hold 330,000 or so distinct CDR3 sequences, with 6% to 10% observed a single time. This clonotype has at least ten counts. Its antigen is still unknown. The study's findings and limits: The study reportedly traced alpha-beta T cells about two months after transplant to several hundred expanded graft clones. TCRbeta diversity was high at day 60 in some patients (a result of surviving recipient T cells and thymic progenitors). T-cell numbers and diversity one year post-transplant derived largely from freshly generated T cells.

The chain employs TRBV29-1 and TRBJ2-1; 10 bases fit TRBD2. The sample in question was peripheral blood, obtained 360 days after TCRalphabeta/CD19-depleted stem cell transplant. The clonotype comes from a female patient younger than 10 who had a stem cell transplant for Fanconi anemia, so the T cells may come from the graft donor. CDR3 loop: CSVRGLAPLFNEQFF. CDR3 nucleotides: TGCAGCGTTCGGGGACTAGCGCCTCTGTTTAATGAGCAGTTCTTC.